This T cell receptor (beta chain) comes out of a study of early T cells in non-severe SARS-CoV-2 infection. The CDR3 consists of 15 residues. CDR1 and CDR2 from the germline V gene are ENHRY and SYGVKD. The ends lost 2 bases at V and 2 bases at J; junction bases unmatched: 3. TCRdb redid the calling of the 5' RACE reads with MiXCR, one entry per CDR3 protein. The table records approximately 56,000 distinct CDR3 sequences, about 10% of them present only once. This receptor was taken from an adult who was a healthcare worker with PCR-confirmed SARS-CoV-2 infection or an uninfected control (not recorded which). Sequencing was done on a sample of whole blood. This rearrangement joins TRBV10-3 to TRBJ2-1; 7 bases are a match to TRBD2. The CDR3 reads CAISELAGAYNEQFF. Here the CDR3 DNA reads TGTGCCATCAGTGAGCTGGCGGGGGCCTACAATGAGCAGTTCTTC.